This T cell receptor (beta chain) was sequenced in a study of T-cell reconstitution after alpha-beta-depleted transplantation in children. Broader study findings: By about two months after transplant, alpha-beta T cells reportedly arose from several hundred graft clones that had expanded.

Concerning this clonotype itself: The antigen remains undetermined.

The CDR3 contains 14 residues. Germline V gene data show CDR1 as SEHNR and CDR2 as FQNEAQ (reference sequence). The V segment lost 1 base and the J segment 5 bases; nucleotides outside the gene matches: 1. Unique molecular identifiers tagged the TCRbeta library. TCRdb reprocessed the PCR reads with MiXCR, giving one entry per CDR3 protein. The sample includes 440,000 or so distinct CDR3 sequences, around two fifths of them seen just once. The chain employs TRBV7-9 and TRBJ2-5; TRBD1 aligns across 10 bases. This receptor was obtained from a girl aged 2 to 9 with aplastic anemia, due to receive a stem cell transplant. The source was PBMCs, collected before TCRalphabeta/CD19-depleted stem cell transplant. CDR3 DNA sequence: TGTGCCAGCAGCTTAGAGGGACAGGGGGAGACCCAGTACTTC. Its translation is CASSLEGQGETQYF.